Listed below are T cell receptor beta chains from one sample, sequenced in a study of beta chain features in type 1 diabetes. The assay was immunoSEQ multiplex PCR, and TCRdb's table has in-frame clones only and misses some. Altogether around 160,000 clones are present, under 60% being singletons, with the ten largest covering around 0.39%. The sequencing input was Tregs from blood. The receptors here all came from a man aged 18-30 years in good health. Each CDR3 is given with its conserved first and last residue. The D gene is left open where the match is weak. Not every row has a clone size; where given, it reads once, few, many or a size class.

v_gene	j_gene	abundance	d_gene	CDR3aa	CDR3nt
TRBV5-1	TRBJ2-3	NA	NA	CASRERIDVDTQYF	TGCGCCAGCAGGGAGCGGATAGATGTGGATACGCAGTATTTT
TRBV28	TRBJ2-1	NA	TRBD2	CASSFPGLAGGRSYNEQFF	TGTGCCAGCAGTTTCCCGGGACTAGCGGGAGGGCGCTCCTACAATGAGCAGTTCTTC
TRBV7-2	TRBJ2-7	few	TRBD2	CASSLQAGGPYEQYF	TGTGCCAGCAGCTTACAGGCGGGAGGGCCCTACGAGCAGTACTTC
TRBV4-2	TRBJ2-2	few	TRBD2	CASSQDGDGRAGVGELFF	TGTGCCAGCAGCCAAGATGGGGACGGGAGGGCCGGGGTCGGGGAGCTGTTTTTT
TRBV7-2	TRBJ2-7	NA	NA	CASSRGYYEQYF	TGTGCCAGCAGCCGGGGGTACTACGAGCAGTACTTC
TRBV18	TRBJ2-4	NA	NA	CASSPAVSNIQYF	TGTGCCAGCTCACCCGCAGTCTCAAACATTCAGTACTTC
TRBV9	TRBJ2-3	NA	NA	CASSVGGADTQYF	TGTGCCAGCAGCGTAGGGGGAGCAGATACGCAGTATTTT
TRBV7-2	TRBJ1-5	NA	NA	CASSLAGRFQPQHF	TGTGCCAGCAGCTTAGCAGGCAGGTTCCAGCCCCAGCATTTT
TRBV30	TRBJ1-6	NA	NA	CAWNLKRNSPLHF	TGTGCCTGGAACCTCAAGCGTAATTCACCCCTCCACTTT
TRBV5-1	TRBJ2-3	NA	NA	CASSFGDTATDTQYF	TGCGCCAGCAGCTTCGGGGACACCGCCACAGATACGCAGTATTTT
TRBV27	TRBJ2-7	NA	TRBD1	CASRRDSASYEQYF	TGTGCCAGCCGTCGGGACAGCGCTTCCTACGAGCAGTACTTC
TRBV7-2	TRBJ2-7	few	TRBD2	CASSLVIAGVYEQYF	TGTGCCAGCAGCTTAGTGATAGCGGGAGTCTACGAGCAGTACTTC
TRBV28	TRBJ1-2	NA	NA	CASSPTEFYGYTF	TGTGCCAGCAGCCCGACGGAGTTCTATGGCTACACCTTC
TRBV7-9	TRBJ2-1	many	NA	CASSLTREVYNEQFF	TGTGCCAGCAGCTTGACACGGGAAGTATACAATGAGCAGTTCTTC
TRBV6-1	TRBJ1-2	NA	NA	CASSLTGFPYGYTF	TGTGCCAGCAGCCTGACAGGATTTCCCTATGGCTACACCTTC
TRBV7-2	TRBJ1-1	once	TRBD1	CASSRDLGDRVGAFF	TGTGCCAGCAGCCGAGACTTGGGGGACAGGGTAGGGGCTTTCTTT
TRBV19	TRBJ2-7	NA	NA	CASSIGGGSYEQYF	TGTGCCAGTAGTATCGGGGGAGGATCCTACGAGCAGTACTTC
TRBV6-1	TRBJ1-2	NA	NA	CASSEEKGPRGYTF	TGTGCCAGCAGTGAAGAAAAGGGGCCTAGGGGCTACACCTTC
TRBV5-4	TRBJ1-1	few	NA	CASSFTPMNTEAFF	TGTGCCAGCAGCTTCACACCCATGAACACTGAAGCTTTCTTT
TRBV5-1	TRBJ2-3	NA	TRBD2	CASSLAVLAGTTQYF	TGCGCCAGCAGCTTGGCCGTACTAGCGGGAACTACGCAGTATTTT
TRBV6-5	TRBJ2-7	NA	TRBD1	CASSYRGQGYEQYF	TGTGCCAGCAGTTACAGGGGACAGGGCTACGAGCAGTACTTC
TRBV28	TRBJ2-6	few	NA	CASSWQRAGANVLTF	TGTGCCAGCAGTTGGCAGCGCGCTGGGGCCAACGTCCTGACTTTC
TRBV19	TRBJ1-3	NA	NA	CASSMPRYSSGNTIYF	TGTGCCAGTAGTATGCCGAGGTATAGCTCTGGAAACACCATATATTTT
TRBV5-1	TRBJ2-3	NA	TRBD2	CASSLERGSTDTQYF	TGCGCCAGCAGCTTGGAGCGGGGCAGCACAGATACGCAGTATTTT
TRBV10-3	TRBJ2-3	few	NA	CAISEPSLGGSTDTQYF	TGTGCCATCAGTGAGCCAAGCCTCGGCGGTAGCACAGATACGCAGTATTTT